The rows below give T cell receptor beta chains drawn from one sample of a study of T cell changes during pregnancy in multiple sclerosis. The repertoire was sequenced with immunoSEQ multiplex PCR; TCRdb's copy has only in-frame clones and lacks some. The sample lists over 85,000 clones; 91% were seen once. Here the sequenced sample was peripheral blood, taken in the first trimester of pregnancy. The receptors were gathered from a female donor in good health, enrolled as a control in a pregnancy study. Both conserved end residues are part of each CDR3. The D gene is left open where the match is weak. Not every row has a clone size; where given, it reads once, few, many or a size class.

TRBV2,TRBJ2-2,.,.,TGTGCCAGCAGTGAAGGGTACTCCACCGGGGAGCTGTTTTTT,CASSEGYSTGELFF
TRBV5-5,TRBJ2-7,.,TRBD1,TGTGCCAGCAGCTTCCCCGGGACAGGGGTCTACGAGCAGTACTTC,CASSFPGTGVYEQYF
TRBV19,TRBJ1-4,few,.,TGTGCCACGTCACCTCGAGCCGGGGGTGAAAAACTGTTTTTT,CATSPRAGGEKLFF
TRBV2,TRBJ2-7,.,.,TGTGCCAGCAGCCGGGACACTCTAACCTACGAGCAGTACTTC,CASSRDTLTYEQYF
TRBV27,TRBJ2-2,.,TRBD2,TGTGCCAGCAGTTTAATGGCCCCGGGGGGGCCCGGGGAGCTGTTTTTT,CASSLMAPGGPGELFF
TRBV6-5,TRBJ2-2,.,.,TGTGCCTCAAGTTCGGCTAGCAACACCGGGGAGCTGTTTTTT,CASSSASNTGELFF
TRBV7-2,TRBJ2-2,.,.,TGTGCCAGCAGCCCACGGACCGGGGAGCTGTTTTTT,CASSPRTGELFF
TRBV30,TRBJ1-1,once,TRBD1,TGTGCCTGGAGTAAATTCGGGACAGCTGAAGCTTTCTTT,CAWSKFGTAEAFF
TRBV21-1,TRBJ2-6,.,.,TGTGCCGGCCGCCCACAGCTCACCCCCCTTGCGGCCAACGTCCTGACTTTC,CAGRPQLTPLAANVLTF
TRBV4-3,TRBJ1-4,once,TRBD1,TGCGCCGGCAGCCAAGGGGACAGCCACCCTGCAACTAATGAAAAACTGTTTTTT,CAGSQGDSHPATNEKLFF
TRBV6-4,TRBJ2-3,.,.,TGTGCCAGCAAGCCTGAGTATAGCACAGATACGCAGTATTTT,CASKPEYSTDTQYF
TRBV27,TRBJ2-5,.,TRBD2,TGTGCCAGCACCCGACTAGCGGGGGGGCCAGGGGTAGAGACCCAGTACTTC,CASTRLAGGPGVETQYF
TRBV18,TRBJ2-7,.,.,TGTGCCAGCTCACGGGTCACGTTCGTCGGGGACGAGCAGTACTTC,CASSRVTFVGDEQYF
TRBV27,TRBJ2-3,.,TRBD1,TGTGCCAGCAGCTTTAGGTACACCGGGACAGGGGGCTTGGGCACAGATACGCAGTATTTT,CASSFRYTGTGGLGTDTQYF
TRBV28,TRBJ2-7,.,.,TGTGCCAGCAGAGACAGCAGGGAAATAACCTACGAGCAGTACTTC,CASRDSREITYEQYF
TRBV5-1,TRBJ2-7,.,TRBD1,TGCGCCAGCAGTATCGGGACAGGGGGCCGCGAGCAGTACTTC,CASSIGTGGREQYF
TRBV5-4,TRBJ2-5,.,.,TGTGCCAGCAGCCAGACAGTCCAAGAGACCCAGTACTTC,CASSQTVQETQYF
TRBV27,TRBJ2-7,once,.,TGTGCCAGCAGTTTCGACAGGAGAAAGACCTACGAGCAGTACTTC,CASSFDRRKTYEQYF
TRBV15,TRBJ1-1,.,.,TGTGCCACCAGCAGAGTAGTTCGGACTGAAGCTTTCTTT,CATSRVVRTEAFF
TRBV6-5,TRBJ1-5,.,.,TGTGCCAGCAGCTCCTGGGCACAGAATCAGCCCCAGCATTTT,CASSSWAQNQPQHF
TRBV18,TRBJ1-4,.,.,TGTGCCAGCTCACCAGATGGGACACAGGATGAAAAACTGTTTTTT,CASSPDGTQDEKLFF
TRBV7-9,TRBJ1-1,.,.,TGTGCAGGTGCTAGGAACACTGAAGCTTTCTTT,CAGARNTEAFF
TRBV5-6,TRBJ1-6,.,.,TGTGCCAGCAGCTTGACAGGATATAATTCACCCCTCCACTTT,CASSLTGYNSPLHF
TRBV27,TRBJ1-2,.,.,TGTGCCAGCAGTTACAGCCTCACCTCTAACTATGGCTACACCTTC,CASSYSLTSNYGYTF
TRBV7-9,TRBJ1-5,.,TRBD1,TGTGCCAGCAGCTTAGGGACAGGGAACAATCAGCCCCAGCATTTT,CASSLGTGNNQPQHF
TRBV14,TRBJ2-2,.,TRBD1,TGTGCCAGCAGCTATCGGGACAGGCTAAACACCGGGGAGCTGTTTTTT,CASSYRDRLNTGELFF
TRBV29-1,TRBJ1-1,.,.,TGCAGCGTTTTCAATCGGGGTGTAGGCACTGAAGCTTTCTTT,CSVFNRGVGTEAFF
TRBV5-1,TRBJ1-2,.,.,TGCGCCAGCAGCCGAGGGGAGGGCTATGGCTACACCTTC,CASSRGEGYGYTF
TRBV5-1,TRBJ1-5,.,TRBD1,TGCGCCAGCAGCCCGGGGACAGGGAGGCAGCCCCAGCATTTT,CASSPGTGRQPQHF
TRBV18,TRBJ1-4,.,.,TGTGCCAGCTCTGGAGGGATTGCAACTAATGAAAAACTGTTTTTT,CASSGGIATNEKLFF
TRBV28,TRBJ2-2,.,TRBD1,TGTGCCAGCAGTGACAGGGCTCCCACCGGGGAGCTGTTTTTT,CASSDRAPTGELFF
TRBV4-1,TRBJ2-2,.,TRBD1,TGCGCCAGCAGCCACTCCGAGGGGGCTATTTCGGACCTGTTTTTT,CASSHSEGAISDLFF
TRBV2,TRBJ2-7,.,.,TGTGCCAGCGGCCTGAGGGGGAACGAGCAGTACTTC,CASGLRGNEQYF
TRBV11-2,TRBJ1-5,.,TRBD1,TGTGCCAGCAGCTTAGATACAGGGGGAAATCAGCCCCAGCATTTT,CASSLDTGGNQPQHF
TRBV4-3,TRBJ2-5,.,TRBD2,TGCGCCAGCAGCCAATCTGGGGGACTAGCCGGGGAGACCCAGTACTTC,CASSQSGGLAGETQYF
TRBV9,TRBJ2-1,.,TRBD2,TGTGCCAGCGCGGGTACTAGCGGGGTCGGCAAGTTCTTC,CASAGTSGVGKFF
TRBV5-1,TRBJ2-5,.,TRBD2,TGCGCCAGCAGCTTGAAGGGACTAGCGTCCCAAGAGACCCAGTACTTC,CASSLKGLASQETQYF
TRBV28,TRBJ1-2,.,TRBD1,TGTGCCAGCAGTCCCACAGGGGCTGATGGCTACACCTTC,CASSPTGADGYTF
TRBV5-1,TRBJ2-3,.,TRBD2,TGCGCCAGCAGCTTGAACCCGGGAGGAGATACGCAGTATTTT,CASSLNPGGDTQYF
TRBV23-1,TRBJ2-1,.,TRBD1,TGCGCCAGCGCGGCCGGGACAGGGTTCTACAATGAGCAGTTCTTC,CASAAGTGFYNEQFF
TRBV5-1,TRBJ2-1,.,.,TGCGCCACCTCTCCCGGGACACCGAGCTCCTACAATGAGCAGTTCTTC,CATSPGTPSSYNEQFF
TRBV5-4,TRBJ1-2,.,TRBD1,TGTGCCAGCAGGTCCGGGACAGGGACCTATGGCTACACCTTC,CASRSGTGTYGYTF
TRBV13,TRBJ1-2,.,TRBD1,TGTGCCAGCAGCTTAGGAGACAGGGGAACCTATGGCTACACCTTC,CASSLGDRGTYGYTF
TRBV7-9,TRBJ2-1,.,TRBD1,TGTGCCAGCAGCTTAGCGACAGGGGTCCGGGGGAATGAGCAGTTCTTC,CASSLATGVRGNEQFF